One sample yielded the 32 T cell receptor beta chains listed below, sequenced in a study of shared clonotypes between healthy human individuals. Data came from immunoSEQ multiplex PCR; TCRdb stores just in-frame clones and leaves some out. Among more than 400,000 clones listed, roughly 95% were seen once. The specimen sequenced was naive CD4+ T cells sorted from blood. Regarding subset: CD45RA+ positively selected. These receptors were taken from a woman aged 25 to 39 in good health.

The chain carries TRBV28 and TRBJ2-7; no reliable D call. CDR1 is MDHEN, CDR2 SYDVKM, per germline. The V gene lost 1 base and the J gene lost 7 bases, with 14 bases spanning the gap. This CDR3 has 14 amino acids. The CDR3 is CASSLSGLLGEQYF. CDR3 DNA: TGTGCCAGCAGTTTATCTGGTCTCCTAGGAGAGCAGTACTTC. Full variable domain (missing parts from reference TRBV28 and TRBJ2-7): DVKVTQSSRYLVKRTGEKVFLECVQDMDHENMFWYRQDPGLGLRLIYFSYDVKMKEKGDIPEGYSVSREKKERFSLILESASTNQTSMYLCASSLSGLLGEQYFGPGTRLTVT.

The CDR3 region is CASSDQAGSYGYTF. In DNA, the CDR3 is TGTGCCAGCAGCGATCAAGCAGGGAGCTATGGCTACACCTTC. V and J are TRBV6-4 and TRBJ1-2; D might be TRBD1 (5 bases). V gave up 6 bases and J gave up 4 bases, with 15 bases separating them. The length of the CDR3 is 14 residues. Germline loops: CDR1 MRHNA, CDR2 SNTAGT.

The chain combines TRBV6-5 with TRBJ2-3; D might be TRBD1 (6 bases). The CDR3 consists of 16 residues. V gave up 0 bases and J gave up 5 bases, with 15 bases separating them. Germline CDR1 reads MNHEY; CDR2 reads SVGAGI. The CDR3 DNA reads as TGTGCCAGCAGTTACTCGGGGGCAGGAGGTTTAGATACGCAGTATTTT. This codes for CASSYSGAGGLDTQYF.

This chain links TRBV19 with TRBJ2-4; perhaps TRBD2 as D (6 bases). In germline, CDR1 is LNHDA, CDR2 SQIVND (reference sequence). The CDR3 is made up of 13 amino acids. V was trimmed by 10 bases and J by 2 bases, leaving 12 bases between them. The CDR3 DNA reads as TGTGCCACCCTTGGGGGGTCCAAAAACATTCAGTACTTC. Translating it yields CATLGGSKNIQYF. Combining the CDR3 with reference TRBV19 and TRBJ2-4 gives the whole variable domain DGGITQSPKYLFRKEGQNVTLSCEQNLNHDAMYWYRQDPGQGLRLIYYSQIVNDFQKGDIAEGYSVSREKKESFPLTVTSAQKNPTAFYLCATLGGSKNIQYFGAGTRLSVL.

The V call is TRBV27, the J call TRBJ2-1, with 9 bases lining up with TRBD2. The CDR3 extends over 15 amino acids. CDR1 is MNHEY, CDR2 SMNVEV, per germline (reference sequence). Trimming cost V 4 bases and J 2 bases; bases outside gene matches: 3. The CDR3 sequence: CASSYSGRTYNEQFF. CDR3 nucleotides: TGTGCCAGCAGTTATAGCGGGAGAACCTACAATGAGCAGTTCTTC.

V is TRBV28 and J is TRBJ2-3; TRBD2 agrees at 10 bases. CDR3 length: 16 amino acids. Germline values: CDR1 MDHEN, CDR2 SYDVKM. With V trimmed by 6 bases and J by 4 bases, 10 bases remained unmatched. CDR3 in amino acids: CASSEELAGAADTQYF. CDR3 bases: TGTGCCAGCAGCGAAGAGCTAGCGGGAGCAGCAGATACGCAGTATTTT.

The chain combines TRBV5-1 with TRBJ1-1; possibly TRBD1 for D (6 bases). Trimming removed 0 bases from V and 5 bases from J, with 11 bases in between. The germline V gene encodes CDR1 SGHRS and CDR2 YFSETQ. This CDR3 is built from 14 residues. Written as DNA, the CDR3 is TGCGCCAGCAGCTTGGTAAGGGGGGTGACTGAAGCTTTCTTT. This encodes CASSLVRGVTEAFF.

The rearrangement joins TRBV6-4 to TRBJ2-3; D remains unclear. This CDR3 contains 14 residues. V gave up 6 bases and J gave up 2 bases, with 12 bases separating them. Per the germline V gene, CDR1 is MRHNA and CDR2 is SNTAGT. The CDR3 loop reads CASRATPTTDTQYF. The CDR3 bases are TGTGCCAGCAGGGCGACACCAACCACAGATACGCAGTATTTT.

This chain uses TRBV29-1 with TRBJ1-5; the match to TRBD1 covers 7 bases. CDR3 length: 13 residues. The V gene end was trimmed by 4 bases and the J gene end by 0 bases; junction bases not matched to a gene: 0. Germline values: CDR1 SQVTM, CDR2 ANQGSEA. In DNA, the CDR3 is TGCAGCGTTGGGGACAGTAGCAATCAGCCCCAGCATTTT. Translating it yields CSVGDSSNQPQHF.

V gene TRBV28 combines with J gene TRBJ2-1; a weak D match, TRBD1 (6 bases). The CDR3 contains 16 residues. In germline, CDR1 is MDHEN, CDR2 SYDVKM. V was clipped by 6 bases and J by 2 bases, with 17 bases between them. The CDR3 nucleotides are TGTGCCAGCAGGGAAACACAGGGAAGAGCCTACAATGAGCAGTTCTTC. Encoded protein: CASRETQGRAYNEQFF.

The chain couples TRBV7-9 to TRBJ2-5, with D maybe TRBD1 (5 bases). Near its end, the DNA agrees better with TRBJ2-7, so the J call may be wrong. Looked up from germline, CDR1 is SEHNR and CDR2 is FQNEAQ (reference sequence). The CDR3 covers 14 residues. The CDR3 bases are TGTGCCAGCAGTCCCCGTCGACAGCCCTACGAGCAGTACTTC. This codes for CASSPRRQPYEQYF.

The CDR3 DNA is TGCGCCAGCAGCTTAGTACTAGCGGGAGGGCAAGAGCAGTACTTC. Amino acid sequence: CASSLVLAGGQEQYF. The chain has TRBV5-1 and TRBJ2-7; 13 nucleotides line up with TRBD2. Losses at the gene ends were 2 bases for V and 7 bases for J; bases not matched to a gene: 6. The V gene's germline CDR1 is SGHRS and CDR2 YFSETQ. This CDR3 has 15 residues.

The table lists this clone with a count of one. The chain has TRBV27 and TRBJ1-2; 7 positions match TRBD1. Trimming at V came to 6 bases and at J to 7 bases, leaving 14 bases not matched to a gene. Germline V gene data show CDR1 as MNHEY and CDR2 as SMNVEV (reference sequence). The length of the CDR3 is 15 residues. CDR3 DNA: TGTGCCAGCAGCCCTAGCCCCTCGGACAGGACTGGCTACACCTTC. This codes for CASSPSPSDRTGYTF.

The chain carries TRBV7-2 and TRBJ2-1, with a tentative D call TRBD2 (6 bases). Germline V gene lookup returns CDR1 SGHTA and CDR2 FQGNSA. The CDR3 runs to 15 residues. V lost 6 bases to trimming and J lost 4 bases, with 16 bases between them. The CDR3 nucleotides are TGTGCCAGCAGTTCCCAGGAGGGCCTGTACAATGAGCAGTTCTTC. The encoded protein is CASSSQEGLYNEQFF.

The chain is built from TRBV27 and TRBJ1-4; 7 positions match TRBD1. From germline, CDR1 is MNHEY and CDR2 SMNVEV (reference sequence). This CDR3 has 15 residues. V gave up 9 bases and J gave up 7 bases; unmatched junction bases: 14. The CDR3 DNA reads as TGTGCCAGTGGGCTCAACCGGGACAGTACTGAAAAACTGTTTTTT. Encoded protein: CASGLNRDSTEKLFF. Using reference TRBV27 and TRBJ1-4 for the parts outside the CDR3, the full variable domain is EAQVTQNPRYLITVTGKKLTVTCSQNMNHEYMSWYRQDPGLGLRQIYYSMNVEVTDKGDVPEGYKVSRKEKRNFPLILESPSPNQTSLYFCASGLNRDSTEKLFFGSGTQLSVL.

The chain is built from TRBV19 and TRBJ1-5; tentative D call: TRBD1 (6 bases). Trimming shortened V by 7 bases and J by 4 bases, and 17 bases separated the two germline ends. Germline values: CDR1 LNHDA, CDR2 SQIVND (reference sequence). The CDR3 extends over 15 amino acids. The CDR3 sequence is CASIPAGGSNQPQHF. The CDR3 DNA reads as TGTGCCAGTATCCCAGCGGGGGGCTCTAATCAGCCCCAGCATTTT.

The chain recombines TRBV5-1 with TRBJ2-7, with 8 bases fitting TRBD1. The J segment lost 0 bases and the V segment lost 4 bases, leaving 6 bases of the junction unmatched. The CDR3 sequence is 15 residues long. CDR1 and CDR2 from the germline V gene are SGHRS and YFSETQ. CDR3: CASSPRRGPSYEQYF. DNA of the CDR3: TGCGCCAGCAGCCCCCGCAGGGGGCCCTCCTACGAGCAGTACTTC.

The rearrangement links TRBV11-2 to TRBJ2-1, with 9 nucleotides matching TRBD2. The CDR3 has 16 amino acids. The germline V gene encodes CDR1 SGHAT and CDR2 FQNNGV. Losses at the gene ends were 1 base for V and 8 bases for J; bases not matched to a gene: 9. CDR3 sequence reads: CASSLAAGLARYEQFF. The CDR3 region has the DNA TGTGCCAGCAGCTTAGCGGCCGGACTAGCGAGGTATGAGCAGTTCTTC.

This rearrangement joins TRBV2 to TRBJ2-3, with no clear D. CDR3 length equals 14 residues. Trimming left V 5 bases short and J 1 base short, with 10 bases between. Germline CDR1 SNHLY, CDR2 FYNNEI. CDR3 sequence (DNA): TGTGCCAGCAGTTATGCCAAGGGCACAGATACGCAGTATTTT. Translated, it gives CASSYAKGTDTQYF.

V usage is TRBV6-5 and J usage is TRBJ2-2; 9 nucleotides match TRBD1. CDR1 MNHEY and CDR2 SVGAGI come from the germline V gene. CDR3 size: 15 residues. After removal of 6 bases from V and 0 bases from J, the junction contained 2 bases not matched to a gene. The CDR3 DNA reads TGTGCCAGCAGGGGGGACAGGGCGAACACCGGGGAGCTGTTTTTT. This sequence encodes CASRGDRANTGELFF.

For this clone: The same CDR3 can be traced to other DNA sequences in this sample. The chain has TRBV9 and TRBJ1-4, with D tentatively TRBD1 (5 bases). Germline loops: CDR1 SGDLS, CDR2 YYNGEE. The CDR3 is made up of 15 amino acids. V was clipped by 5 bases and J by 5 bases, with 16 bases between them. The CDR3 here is CASRRTGARNEKLFF. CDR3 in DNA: TGTGCCAGCAGGCGTACCGGGGCCAGAAATGAAAAACTGTTTTTT. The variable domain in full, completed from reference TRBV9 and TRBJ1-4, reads DSGVTQTPKHLITATGQRVTLRCSPRSGDLSVYWYQQSLDQGLQFLIQYYNGEERAKGNILERFSAQQFPDLHSELNLSSLELGDSALYFCASRRTGARNEKLFFGSGTQLSVL.

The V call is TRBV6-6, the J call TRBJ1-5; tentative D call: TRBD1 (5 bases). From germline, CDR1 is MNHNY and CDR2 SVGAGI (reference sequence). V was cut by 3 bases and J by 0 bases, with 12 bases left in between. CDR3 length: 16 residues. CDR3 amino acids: CASSYGRQYSNQPQHF. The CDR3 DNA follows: TGTGCCAGCAGTTATGGCCGACAGTATAGCAATCAGCCCCAGCATTTT.

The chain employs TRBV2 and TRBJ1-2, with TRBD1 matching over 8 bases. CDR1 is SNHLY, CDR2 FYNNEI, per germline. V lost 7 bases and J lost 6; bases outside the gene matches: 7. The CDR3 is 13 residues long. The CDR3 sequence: CASTVGQGNGYTF. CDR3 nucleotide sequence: TGTGCCAGCACGGTCGGACAGGGAAATGGCTACACCTTC.

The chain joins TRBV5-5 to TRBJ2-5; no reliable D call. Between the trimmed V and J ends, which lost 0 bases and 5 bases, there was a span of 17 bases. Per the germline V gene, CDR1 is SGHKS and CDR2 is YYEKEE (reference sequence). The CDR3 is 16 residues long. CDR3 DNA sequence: TGTGCCAGCAGCTTGGCCATGTGGGCTACGCGTGAGACCCAGTACTTC. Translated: CASSLAMWATRETQYF.

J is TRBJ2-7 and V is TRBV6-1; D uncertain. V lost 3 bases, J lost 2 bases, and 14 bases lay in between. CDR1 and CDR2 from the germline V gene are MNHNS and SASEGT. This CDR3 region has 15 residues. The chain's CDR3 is CASSDPIGSAYEQYF. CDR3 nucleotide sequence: TGTGCCAGCAGTGATCCCATAGGGTCGGCCTACGAGCAGTACTTC.

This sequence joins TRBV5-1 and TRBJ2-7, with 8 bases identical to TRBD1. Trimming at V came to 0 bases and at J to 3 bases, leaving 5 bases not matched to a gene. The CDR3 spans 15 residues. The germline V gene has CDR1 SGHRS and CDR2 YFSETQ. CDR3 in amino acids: CASSLALDRVYEQYF. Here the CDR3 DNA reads TGCGCCAGCAGCTTGGCCTTGGACAGGGTCTACGAGCAGTACTTC.

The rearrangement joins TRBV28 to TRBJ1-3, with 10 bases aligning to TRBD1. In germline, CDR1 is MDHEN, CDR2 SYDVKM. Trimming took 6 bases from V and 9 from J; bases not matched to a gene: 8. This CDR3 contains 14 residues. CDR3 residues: CASRTSGTGATIYF. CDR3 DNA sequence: TGTGCCAGCAGGACCTCCGGGACAGGGGCCACCATATATTTT.

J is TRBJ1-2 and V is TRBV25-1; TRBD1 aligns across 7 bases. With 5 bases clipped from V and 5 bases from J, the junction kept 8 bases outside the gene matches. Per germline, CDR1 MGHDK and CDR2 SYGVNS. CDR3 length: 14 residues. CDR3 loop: CASSNTDRVYGYTF. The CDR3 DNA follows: TGTGCCAGCAGTAATACCGACAGGGTATATGGCTACACCTTC.

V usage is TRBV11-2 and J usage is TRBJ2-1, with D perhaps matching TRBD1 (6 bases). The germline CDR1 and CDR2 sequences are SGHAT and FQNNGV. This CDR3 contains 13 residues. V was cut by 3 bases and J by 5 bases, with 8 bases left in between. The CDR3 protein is CASSFRDNNEQFF. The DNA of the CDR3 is TGTGCCAGCAGCTTTCGGGACAACAATGAGCAGTTCTTC. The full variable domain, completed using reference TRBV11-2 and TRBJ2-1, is EAGVAQSPRYKIIEKRQSVAFWCNPISGHATLYWYQQILGQGPKLLIQFQNNGVVDDSQLPKDRFSAERLKGVDSTLKIQPAKLEDSAVYLCASSFRDNNEQFFGPGTRLTVL.

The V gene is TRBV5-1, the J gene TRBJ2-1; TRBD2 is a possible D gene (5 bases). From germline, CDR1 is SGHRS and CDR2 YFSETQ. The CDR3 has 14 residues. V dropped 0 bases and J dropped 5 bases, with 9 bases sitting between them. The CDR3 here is CASSLVLADNEQFF. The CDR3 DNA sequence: TGCGCCAGCAGCTTGGTTCTAGCCGACAATGAGCAGTTCTTC. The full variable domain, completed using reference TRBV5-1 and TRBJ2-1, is KAGVTQTPRYLIKTRGQQVTLSCSPISGHRSVSWYQQTPGQGLQFLFEYFSETQRNKGNFPGRFSGRQFSNSRSEMNVSTLELGDSALYLCASSLVLADNEQFFGPGTRLTVL.

The CDR3 nucleotides are TGTGCCAGCACCCACCCCGCGGACTACGAGCAGTACTTC. Protein product: CASTHPADYEQYF. The chain couples TRBV28 to TRBJ2-5; D is unclear. The DNA end is a closer match to TRBJ2-7, so the J assignment may be wrong. The CDR3 extends over 13 amino acids. Germline V gene data show CDR1 as MDHEN and CDR2 as SYDVKM.

CDR3 in DNA: TGTGCCAGCAGTCTTAGTACTAGCGGTAACACAGATACGCAGTATTTT. Translation: CASSLSTSGNTDTQYF. This sequence joins TRBV28 and TRBJ2-3; 8 nucleotides agree with TRBD2. CDR3 length equals 16 residues. Looked up from germline, CDR1 is MDHEN and CDR2 is SYDVKM. Unmatched junction bases numbered 9, after V lost 5 bases and J lost 2 bases.